A single sample gave rise to the 18 T cell receptor beta chains below, sequenced in a study of CD8 T cells in ankylosing spondylitis. TCRdb reanalysed the 5' RACE reads using MiXCR and keeps one entry per CDR3 protein. The sample includes about 160,000 distinct CDR3 sequences, around 19% of them seen just once. Input material: blood, either unsorted or a sorted T cell fraction (not recorded which). These receptors originate from a male donor with ankylosing spondylitis or in good health (not recorded which).

This rearrangement joins TRBV12-3 or TRBV12-4 to TRBJ1-6; 8 nucleotides align to TRBD1. The CDR3 is made up of 15 amino acids. The trim removed 4 bases at V and 10 bases at J, leaving 9 bases unmatched. The CDR3 bases are TGTGCCAGCAGTTCTGGACAGGGAATTTACTCACCCCTCCACTTT. Translated: CASSSGQGIYSPLHF.

This clonotype appeared once. One base away lies a much larger clone, so this may be a sequencing read error. The chain recombines TRBV20-1 with TRBJ1-1; 7 nucleotides line up with TRBD1. In germline, CDR1 is DFQATT, CDR2 SNEGSKA (reference sequence). The CDR3 sequence is 15 residues long. CDR3 region: CCARPMTGTNTEAFF. CDR3 bases: TGCTGTGCTAGACCCATGACAGGGACGAACACTGAAGCTTTCTTT.

The gene calls are TRBV25-1 and TRBJ1-4; D gene unclear. Germline V lookup: CDR1 MGHDK, CDR2 SYGVNS. This CDR3 region has 15 residues. Deletions cut 3 bases from V and 8 bases from J, with 16 bases between. In nucleotides, the CDR3 is TGTGCCAGCAGTGAGTCGGGGAGGTTCGGGGAAAAACTGTTTTTT. Its translation is CASSESGRFGEKLFF.

This clonotype was observed a few times. The rearrangement joins TRBV19 to TRBJ2-5, with D maybe TRBD1 (5 bases). Germline V gives CDR1 LNHDA, CDR2 SQIVND (reference sequence). This CDR3 region has 15 residues. Trimming stripped 3 bases from V and 5 bases from J, with 16 bases between. CDR3 sequence: CASSIGARRGETQYF. In DNA, the CDR3 is TGTGCCAGTAGTATTGGGGCTCGGCGTGGGGAGACCCAGTACTTC.

This clonotype has at least ten counts. This rearrangement joins TRBV6-2 or TRBV6-3 to TRBJ2-1; 8 bases fit TRBD2. The CDR3 spans 15 residues. J gave up 3 bases and V 5 bases, and 6 bases lay outside the gene matches. The germline CDR1 and CDR2 sequences are MNHEY and SVGEGT. This CDR3 is CASSELAALYNEQFF. CDR3 coding DNA: TGTGCCAGCAGTGAACTAGCGGCCCTCTACAATGAGCAGTTCTTC.

A single count supports this clonotype. This chain connects TRBV20-1 to TRBJ2-3; D possibly corresponds to TRBD1 (6 bases). CDR1 is DFQATT, CDR2 SNEGSKA, per germline (reference sequence). The V end lost 7 bases, the J end lost 5 bases, and 16 bases lay between the germline ends. The CDR3 sequence is 13 residues long. CDR3 amino acids: CSEGHLSRDTQYF. The CDR3 bases are TGCAGTGAGGGACACCTCTCGAGAGATACGCAGTATTTT.

This clonotype has a handful of counts. The V gene is TRBV6-1, the J gene TRBJ2-3; 10 positions agree with TRBD1. The germline gives CDR1 MNHNS, CDR2 SASEGT. This CDR3 has 16 amino acids. V was pared by 4 bases and J by 0 bases, with 4 bases of the junction left unmatched. In DNA form, the CDR3 reads TGTGCCAGCAGTGGAAGGACAGGGGGAAGCACAGATACGCAGTATTTT. It codes for CASSGRTGGSTDTQYF.

This clonotype showed up just a few times. This chain joins TRBV11-3 and TRBJ2-5, with 12 bases lining up with TRBD2. Losses at the gene ends were 4 bases for V and 2 bases for J; bases not matched to a gene: 5. Germline CDR1 SGHNT, CDR2 YENEEA. CDR3 length equals 16 residues. The CDR3 here is CASSSGTSGSQETQYF. The CDR3 region has the DNA TGTGCCAGCAGCTCTGGGACTAGCGGGTCGCAAGAGACCCAGTACTTC.

This clonotype appeared many times. The chain is built from TRBV20-1 and TRBJ2-1; 8 nucleotides agree with TRBD1. The V segment lost 6 bases and the J segment 4 bases; nucleotides outside the gene matches: 14. Germline V gene sequence: CDR1 DFQATT, CDR2 SNEGSKA (reference sequence). This CDR3 region has 16 residues. CDR3 residues: CSAERGGTGGYNEQFF. In DNA form, the CDR3 reads TGCAGTGCGGAGAGAGGCGGGACAGGCGGTTACAATGAGCAGTTCTTC.

This clonotype was recorded many times. This rearrangement joins TRBV29-1 to TRBJ1-1; tentative D call: TRBD1 (5 bases). The length of the CDR3 is 12 residues. Trimming took off 2 bases at V and 4 bases at J, with 8 bases between the two ends. CDR1 SQVTM and CDR2 ANQGSEA come from the germline V gene. The CDR3 bases are TGCAGCGTTGAAAGGGGTGGCACTGAAGCTTTCTTT. Translated: CSVERGGTEAFF.

This clonotype came up a few times. J is TRBJ1-2 and V is TRBV5-6; 8 bases line up with TRBD1. Germline V CDR1 and CDR2: SGHDT, YYEEEE. CDR3 size: 13 residues. Trimming removed 2 bases from V and 8 bases from J; junction bases left unmatched: 5. CDR3 DNA: TGTGCCAGCAGCTTCGGACAGGGAGGAGGCTACACCTTC. Its protein is CASSFGQGGGYTF. Variable domain in full (rest from reference TRBV5-6 and TRBJ1-2): DAGVTQSPTHLIKTRGQQVTLRCSPKSGHDTVSWYQQALGQGPQFIFQYYEEEERQRGNFPDRFSGHQFPNYSSELNVNALLLGDSALYLCASSFGQGGGYTFGSGTRLTVV.

This clonotype was picked up many times. This chain joins TRBV28 and TRBJ2-4; D ambiguous. The CDR3 sequence is 17 residues long. V gave up 3 bases and J gave up 0 bases, with 15 bases separating them. The germline CDR1 and CDR2 sequences are MDHEN and SYDVKM. The CDR3: CASSFISYRLAKNIQYF. DNA of the CDR3: TGTGCCAGCAGTTTTATTTCCTACAGACTAGCCAAAAACATTCAGTACTTC.

The sample holds many counts of this clonotype. In DNA form, the CDR3 reads TGCAGCGTGAGGGTATCAGATACGCAGTATTTT. It codes for CSVRVSDTQYF. This chain connects TRBV29-1 to TRBJ2-3, with D perhaps TRBD2 (5 bases). With 6 bases removed from V and 4 bases from J, the gap between germline ends came to 8 bases. The CDR3 has 11 amino acids. The V gene's germline CDR1 is SQVTM and CDR2 ANQGSEA.

The chain is built from TRBV7-8 and TRBJ2-7; D unresolved. Germline CDR1 is SGHVS and CDR2 is FQNEAQ. V was trimmed by 1 base and J by 3 bases, leaving 7 bases between them. The CDR3 is made up of 13 amino acids. The CDR3 region is CASSLVVGYEQYF. CDR3 nucleotide sequence: TGTGCCAGCAGCTTAGTTGTGGGCTACGAGCAGTACTTC. The variable domain in full, with the rest retrieved from reference TRBV7-8 and TRBJ2-7, is GAGVSQSPRYKVAKRGQDVALRCDPISGHVSLFWYQQALGQGPEFLTYFQNEAQLDKSGLPSDRFFAERPEGSVSTLKIQRTQQEDSAVYLCASSLVVGYEQYFGPGTRLTVT.

There are many counts of this clonotype. The chain recombines TRBV20-1 with TRBJ2-5, with 7 positions matching TRBD2. The CDR3 runs to 14 residues. The germline gives CDR1 DFQATT, CDR2 SNEGSKA (reference sequence). The trim removed 1 base at V and 2 bases at J, leaving 4 bases unmatched. The CDR3 DNA sequence: TGCAGTGCTAGAGTACCTAGCGGACAAGAGACCCAGTACTTC. It specifies CSARVPSGQETQYF.

This chain connects TRBV7-2 to TRBJ1-4, with D tentatively TRBD1 (5 bases). This CDR3 region has 15 residues. Trimming removed 6 bases from V and 3 bases from J, with 14 bases in between. The V gene's germline CDR1 is SGHTA and CDR2 FQGNSA. CDR3 sequence: CASRPGAASNEKLFF. The CDR3 DNA follows: TGTGCCAGCAGACCCGGGGCAGCTTCTAATGAAAAACTGTTTTTT.

This clonotype was found many times. The V call is TRBV3-1, the J call TRBJ2-2, with 10 bases that match TRBD2. The germline V gene encodes CDR1 LGHDT and CDR2 YNNKEL (reference sequence). The V and J ends lost 6 bases and 7 bases, in that order; junction bases with no gene match: 8. The CDR3 spans 15 residues. CDR3 sequence reads: CASRGTSEGGGELFF. CDR3 coding DNA: TGTGCCAGCAGGGGGACTAGCGAGGGAGGCGGGGAGCTGTTTTTT.

This chain links TRBV10-3 with TRBJ2-4, with D possibly matching TRBD1 (6 bases). Germline CDR1 ENHRY, CDR2 SYGVKD. Trimming removed 3 bases at V and 8 bases at J, with 17 bases between. The CDR3 runs 15 residues. The CDR3 loop reads CAISDVAGTNDIQYF. The CDR3 DNA follows: TGTGCCATCAGTGACGTGGCCGGGACAAATGACATTCAGTACTTC.